This T cell receptor beta chain comes out of a study of patients and donors after allogeneic stem cell transplantation. Each CDR3 protein gets one entry after TCRdb re-called the RT-PCR reads with MiXCR. The sample holds approximately 200,000 distinct CDR3 sequences, over 12% seen once. The sample was blood, either unsorted or a sorted T cell fraction (not recorded which). This TCR was sampled from a human donor who was either an allogeneic HSCT recipient or a stem cell or donor lymphocyte infusion donor (not recorded which). It is not recorded whose cells these are; they may come from a transplant donor.

DNA of the CDR3: TGCAGTGCTAGCGCACCAGGGGGAACCGGGGAGCTGTTTTTT. It is translated as CSASAPGGTGELFF. The V gene is TRBV20-1, the J gene TRBJ2-2, with 7 bases that match TRBD1. With V trimmed by 3 bases and J by 5 bases, 6 bases remained unmatched. The CDR3 is 14 amino acids. The V gene's germline CDR1 is DFQATT and CDR2 SNEGSKA (reference sequence).